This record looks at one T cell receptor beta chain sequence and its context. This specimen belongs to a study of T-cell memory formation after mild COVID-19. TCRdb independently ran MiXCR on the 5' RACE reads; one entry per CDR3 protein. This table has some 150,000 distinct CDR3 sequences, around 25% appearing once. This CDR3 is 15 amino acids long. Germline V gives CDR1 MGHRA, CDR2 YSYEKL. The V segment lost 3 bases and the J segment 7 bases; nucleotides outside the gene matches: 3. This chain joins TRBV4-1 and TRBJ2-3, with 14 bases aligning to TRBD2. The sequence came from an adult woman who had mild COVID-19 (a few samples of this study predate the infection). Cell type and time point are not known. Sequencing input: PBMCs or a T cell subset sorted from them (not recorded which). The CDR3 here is CASSQGLAGAHTQYF. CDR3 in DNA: TGCGCCAGCAGCCAGGGACTAGCGGGGGCTCATACGCAGTATTTT.